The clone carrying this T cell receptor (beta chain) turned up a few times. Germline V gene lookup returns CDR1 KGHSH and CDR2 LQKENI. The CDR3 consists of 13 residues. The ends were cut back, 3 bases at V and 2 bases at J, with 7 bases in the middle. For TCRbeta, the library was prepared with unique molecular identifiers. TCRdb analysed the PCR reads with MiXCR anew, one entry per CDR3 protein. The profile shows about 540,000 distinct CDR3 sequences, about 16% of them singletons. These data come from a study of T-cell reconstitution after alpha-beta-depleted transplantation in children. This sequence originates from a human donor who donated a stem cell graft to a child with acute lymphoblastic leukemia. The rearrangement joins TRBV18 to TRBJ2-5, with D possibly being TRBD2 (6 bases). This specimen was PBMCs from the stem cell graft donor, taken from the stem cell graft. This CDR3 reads CASSPLAQETQYF. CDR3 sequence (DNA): TGTGCCAGCTCACCTCTAGCGCAAGAGACCCAGTACTTC.